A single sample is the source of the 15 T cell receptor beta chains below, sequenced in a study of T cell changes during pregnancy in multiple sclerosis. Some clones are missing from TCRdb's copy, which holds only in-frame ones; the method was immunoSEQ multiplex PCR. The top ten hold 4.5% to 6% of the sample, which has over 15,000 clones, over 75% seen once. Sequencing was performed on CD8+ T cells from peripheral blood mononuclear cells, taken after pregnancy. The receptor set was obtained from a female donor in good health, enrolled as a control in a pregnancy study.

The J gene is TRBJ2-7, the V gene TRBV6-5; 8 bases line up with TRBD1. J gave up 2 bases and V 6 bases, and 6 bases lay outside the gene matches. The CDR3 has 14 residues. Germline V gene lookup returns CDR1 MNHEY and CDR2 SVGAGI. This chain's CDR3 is CASRQGEIAYEQYF. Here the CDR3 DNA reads TGTGCCAGCAGACAGGGGGAAATAGCCTACGAGCAGTACTTC.

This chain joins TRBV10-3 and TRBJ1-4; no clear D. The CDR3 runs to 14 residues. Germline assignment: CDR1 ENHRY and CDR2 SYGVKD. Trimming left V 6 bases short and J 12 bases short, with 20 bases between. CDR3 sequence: CAISHQVGGQELFF. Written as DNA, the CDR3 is TGTGCCATCAGCCACCAGGTAGGAGGGCAGGAACTGTTTTTT.

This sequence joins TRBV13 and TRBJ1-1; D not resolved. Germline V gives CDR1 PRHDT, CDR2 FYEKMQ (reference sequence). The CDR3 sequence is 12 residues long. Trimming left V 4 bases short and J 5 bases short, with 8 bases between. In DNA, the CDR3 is TGTGCCAGCAGCTCCGGAGGTACTGAAGCTTTCTTT. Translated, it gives CASSSGGTEAFF. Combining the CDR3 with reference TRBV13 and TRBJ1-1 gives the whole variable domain AAGVIQSPRHLIKEKRETATLKCYPIPRHDTVYWYQQGPGQDPQFLISFYEKMQSDKGSIPDRFSAQQFSDYHSELNMSSLELGDSALYFCASSSGGTEAFFGQGTRLTVV.

The CDR3 here is CASSLGGIGSTEAFF. DNA for the CDR3: TGTGCCAGCAGCTTAGGAGGTATTGGCAGCACTGAAGCTTTCTTT. This chain joins TRBV7-9 and TRBJ1-1; D gene unclear. V was trimmed by 1 base and J by 4 bases, leaving 13 bases between them. The length of the CDR3 is 15 residues. From germline, CDR1 is SEHNR and CDR2 FQNEAQ (reference sequence).

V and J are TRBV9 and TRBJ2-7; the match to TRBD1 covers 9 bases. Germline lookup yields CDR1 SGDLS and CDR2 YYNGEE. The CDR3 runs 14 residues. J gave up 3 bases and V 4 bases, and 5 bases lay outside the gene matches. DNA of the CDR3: TGTGCCAGCAGCCCGGGACAGGGAAACTACGAGCAGTACTTC. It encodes CASSPGQGNYEQYF. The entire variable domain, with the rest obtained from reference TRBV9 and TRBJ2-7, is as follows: DSGVTQTPKHLITATGQRVTLRCSPRSGDLSVYWYQQSLDQGLQFLIQYYNGEERAKGNILERFSAQQFPDLHSELNLSSLELGDSALYFCASSPGQGNYEQYFGPGTRLTVT.

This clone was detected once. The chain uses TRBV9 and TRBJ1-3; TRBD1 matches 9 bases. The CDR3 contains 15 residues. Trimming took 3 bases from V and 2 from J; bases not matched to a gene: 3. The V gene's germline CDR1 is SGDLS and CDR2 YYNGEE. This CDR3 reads CASSDRGLTGNTIYF. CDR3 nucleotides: TGTGCCAGCAGCGACAGGGGGCTGACTGGAAACACCATATATTTT.

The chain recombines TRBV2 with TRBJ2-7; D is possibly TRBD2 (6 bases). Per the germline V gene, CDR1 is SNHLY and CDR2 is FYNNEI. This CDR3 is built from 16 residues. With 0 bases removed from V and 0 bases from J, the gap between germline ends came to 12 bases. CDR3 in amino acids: CASSEAVQTSSYEQYF. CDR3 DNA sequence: TGTGCCAGCAGTGAAGCGGTCCAGACTAGCTCCTACGAGCAGTACTTC.

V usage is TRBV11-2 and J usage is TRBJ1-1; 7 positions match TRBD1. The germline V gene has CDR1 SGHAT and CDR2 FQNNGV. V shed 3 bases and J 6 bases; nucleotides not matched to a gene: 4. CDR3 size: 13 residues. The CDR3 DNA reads TGTGCCAGCAGCTTTGAGGGGGCTCCTGAAGCTTTCTTT. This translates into CASSFEGAPEAFF.

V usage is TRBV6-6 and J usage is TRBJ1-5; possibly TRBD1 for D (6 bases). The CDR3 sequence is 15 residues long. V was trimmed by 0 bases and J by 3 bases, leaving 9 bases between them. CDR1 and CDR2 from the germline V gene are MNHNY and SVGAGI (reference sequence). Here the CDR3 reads CASSYSSGDNQPQHF. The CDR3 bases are TGTGCCAGCAGTTACTCGTCAGGGGACAATCAGCCCCAGCATTTT.

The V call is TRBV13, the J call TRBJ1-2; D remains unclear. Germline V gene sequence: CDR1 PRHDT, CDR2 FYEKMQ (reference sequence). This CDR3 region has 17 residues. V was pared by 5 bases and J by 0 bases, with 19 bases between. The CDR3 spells CASSTSVQNPPNYGYTF. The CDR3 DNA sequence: TGTGCCAGCAGCACAAGCGTCCAGAACCCTCCTAACTATGGCTACACCTTC.

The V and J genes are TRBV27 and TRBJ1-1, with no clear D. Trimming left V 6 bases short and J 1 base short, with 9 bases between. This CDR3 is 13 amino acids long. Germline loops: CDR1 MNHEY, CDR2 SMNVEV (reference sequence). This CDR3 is CASSLVGNTEAFF. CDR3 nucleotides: TGTGCCAGCAGCCTAGTCGGGAACACTGAAGCTTTCTTT.

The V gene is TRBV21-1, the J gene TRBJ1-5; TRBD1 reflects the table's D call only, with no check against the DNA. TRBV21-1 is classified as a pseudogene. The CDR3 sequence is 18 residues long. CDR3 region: CASSPRPTGVISNQPQHF. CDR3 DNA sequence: TGTGCCAGCAGCCCGCGCCCGACAGGGGTAATTAGCAATCAGCCCCAGCATTTT.

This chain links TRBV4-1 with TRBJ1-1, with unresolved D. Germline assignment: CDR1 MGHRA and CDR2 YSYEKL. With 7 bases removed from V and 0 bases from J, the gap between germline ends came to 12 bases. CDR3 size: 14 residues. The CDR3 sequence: CASNLAPMNTEAFF. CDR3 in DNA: TGCGCCAGCAACCTTGCACCTATGAACACTGAAGCTTTCTTT.

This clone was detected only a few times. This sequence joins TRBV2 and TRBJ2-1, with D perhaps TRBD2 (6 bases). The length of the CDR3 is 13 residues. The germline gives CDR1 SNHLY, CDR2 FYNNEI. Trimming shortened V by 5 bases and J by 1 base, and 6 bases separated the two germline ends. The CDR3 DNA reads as TGTGCCAGCAGTCTAGCGTCCTACAATGAGCAGTTCTTC. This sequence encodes CASSLASYNEQFF. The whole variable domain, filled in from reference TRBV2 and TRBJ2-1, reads EPEVTQTPSHQVTQMGQEVILRCVPISNHLYFYWYRQILGQKVEFLVSFYNNEISEKSEIFDDQFSVERPDGSNFTLKIRSTKLEDSAMYFCASSLASYNEQFFGPGTRLTVL.

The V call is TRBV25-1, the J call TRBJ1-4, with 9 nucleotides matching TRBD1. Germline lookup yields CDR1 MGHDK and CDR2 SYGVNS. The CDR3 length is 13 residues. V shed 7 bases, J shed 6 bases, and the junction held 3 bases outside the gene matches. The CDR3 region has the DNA TGTGCCAGCACCCGGGACAGGGATGAAAAACTGTTTTTT. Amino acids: CASTRDRDEKLFF.